Shown below are 26 T cell receptor beta chains from a single sample sequenced in a study of regulatory T cells in long-lasting Graves disease. Time point reported: newly diagnosed GD, antithyroid drugs for less than 3 months. After RNA was extracted from PBMCs, the TCR library was made from it. For TCR beta, libraries came from iRepertoire HTBI primers and Arm-PCR of CDR3 regions. From the multiplex PCR reads, TCRdb called clonotypes with MiXCR, one entry per CDR3 protein. The profile covers 200,000 to 250,000 distinct CDR3 sequences, with 20% to 25% appearing a single time and around 13% taken by the ten largest. The sample was peripheral blood mononuclear cells (PBMCs), taken at new diagnosis, from a patient treated with antithyroid drugs. The receptors were sampled from a female donor with Graves disease.

The chain recombines TRBV7-9 with TRBJ2-1; the D gene is possibly TRBD2 (6 bases). The CDR3 is 14 residues long. Germline V gene lookup returns CDR1 SEHNR and CDR2 FQNEAQ (reference sequence). Between the trimmed V and J ends, which lost 1 base and 8 bases, there was a span of 12 bases. The CDR3 sequence: CASSLEREEDEQFF. The CDR3 DNA reads as TGTGCCAGCAGCTTAGAGAGGGAGGAGGATGAGCAGTTCTTC.

This clonotype was counted at least ten times. The rearrangement links TRBV11-3 to TRBJ1-1, with a possible D match to TRBD1 (5 bases). The CDR3 spans 14 residues. Trimming took 3 bases from V and 1 from J, leaving 9 bases between them. Germline lookup yields CDR1 SGHNT and CDR2 YENEEA. CDR3 sequence: CASSFGGANTEAFF. In DNA, the CDR3 is TGTGCCAGCAGCTTCGGAGGGGCGAACACTGAAGCTTTCTTT.

This clonotype came up many times. The chain uses TRBV2 and TRBJ1-1, with D unclear. This CDR3 is built from 12 residues. The V and J ends lost 4 bases and 6 bases respectively, with 9 bases between them. Germline CDR1 reads SNHLY; CDR2 reads FYNNEI. The chain's CDR3 is CASSGGSPEAFF. DNA for the CDR3: TGTGCCAGCAGTGGGGGTAGCCCTGAAGCTTTCTTT.

The chain is built from TRBV9 and TRBJ2-1; 9 nucleotides line up with TRBD2. Germline V gene sequence: CDR1 SGDLS, CDR2 YYNGEE. After removal of 1 base from V and 5 bases from J, the junction contained 10 bases not matched to a gene. The CDR3 is 17 amino acids. The CDR3 protein is CASSVLGGRVPHNEQFF. The DNA of the CDR3 is TGTGCCAGCAGCGTACTCGGCGGGAGGGTCCCCCACAATGAGCAGTTCTTC.

This chain connects TRBV11-1 to TRBJ2-1; TRBD2 matches 11 bases. Losses at the gene ends were 0 bases for V and 8 bases for J; bases not matched to a gene: 3. Germline CDR1 SGHAT, CDR2 FQDESV (reference sequence). This CDR3 is built from 15 residues. The CDR3 reads CASSLASGGAHEQFF. The CDR3 DNA follows: TGTGCCAGCAGCTTAGCTAGCGGGGGGGCTCATGAGCAGTTCTTC.

The sample holds a few counts of this clonotype. The chain uses TRBV2 and TRBJ2-3, with TRBD2 matching 9 bases. CDR1 SNHLY and CDR2 FYNNEI come from the germline V gene. V lost 7 bases, J lost 6 bases, and 14 bases stayed unmatched. CDR3 length: 16 residues. In nucleotides, the CDR3 is TGTGCCAGCACCGCTCGGCGACTAGCGGTACGGGATACGCAGTATTTT. Its protein product is CASTARRLAVRDTQYF.

The genes are TRBV10-2 and TRBJ1-2; no clear D. CDR1 and CDR2 (germline): WSHSY, SAAADI. With 4 bases removed from V and 8 bases from J, the gap between germline ends came to 11 bases. The CDR3 contains 12 residues. CDR3 loop: CASSGQVGGYTF. The CDR3 DNA reads TGCGCCAGCAGTGGGCAGGTTGGGGGCTACACCTTC.

In its sample, this clonotype was seen a few times. The chain couples TRBV14 to TRBJ2-1, with D unresolved. V was trimmed by 3 bases and J by 4 bases, leaving 7 bases between them. Germline lookup yields CDR1 SGHDN and CDR2 FVKESK. The CDR3 is 13 amino acids. This CDR3 is CASSHALYNEQFF. The CDR3 nucleotides are TGTGCCAGCAGCCACGCGCTGTACAATGAGCAGTTCTTC.

This clonotype was counted many times. V and J are TRBV20-1 and TRBJ2-1; TRBD2 matches at 7 bases. Germline assignment: CDR1 DFQATT and CDR2 SNEGSKA (reference sequence). Trimming took 3 bases from V and 7 from J; bases not matched to a gene: 9. CDR3 size: 14 residues. This chain's CDR3 is CSASLTGGRNEQFF. The CDR3 DNA sequence: TGCAGTGCTAGTCTAACGGGAGGTCGGAATGAGCAGTTCTTC.

This clonotype has just a few counts. Compared with germline, one end of the junction differs, possibly owing to a read error. This sequence joins TRBV19 and TRBJ1-1, with D uncertain. The CDR3 extends over 14 amino acids. CDR1 and CDR2 from the germline V gene are LNHDA and SQIVND (reference sequence). Written as DNA, the CDR3 is TGTACCAGCACCCCCCGCGGAATGAACACTGAAGCTTTCTTT. This sequence encodes CTSTPRGMNTEAFF.

This clonotype was observed many times. The chain carries TRBV2 and TRBJ2-5; a possible D gene is TRBD2 (6 bases). Germline V CDR1 and CDR2: SNHLY, FYNNEI. The CDR3 spans 15 residues. Trimming stripped 6 bases from V and 3 bases from J, with 17 bases between. CDR3 in DNA: TGTGCCAGCAGAGGGGCAGGAGGGAAAGAAGAGACCCAGTACTTC. It translates to CASRGAGGKEETQYF.

This clonotype was recorded at least ten times. The V gene is TRBV29-1, the J gene TRBJ2-3; perhaps TRBD2 as D (6 bases). Trimming stripped 6 bases from V and 5 bases from J, with 18 bases between. Per the germline V gene, CDR1 is SQVTM and CDR2 is ANQGSEA. CDR3 length: 14 residues. CDR3 sequence: CSVPEGRSGDTQYF. The CDR3, as DNA: TGCAGCGTCCCGGAGGGAAGGTCTGGAGATACGCAGTATTTT.

The V and J genes are TRBV20-1 and TRBJ2-7; 7 bases fit TRBD2. V was clipped by 6 bases and J by 0 bases; unmatched bases: 11. The germline V gene encodes CDR1 DFQATT and CDR2 SNEGSKA (reference sequence). The CDR3 loop spans 15 amino acids. CDR3 in amino acids: CSAVDGRGSSYEQYF. The CDR3 DNA reads TGCAGTGCAGTCGACGGGCGGGGGAGCTCCTACGAGCAGTACTTC.

The sample holds a few counts of this clonotype. The junction does not match germline at one end; this may be a read error. The chain carries TRBV6-1 and TRBJ2-7; no clear D gene. Germline CDR1 is MNHNS and CDR2 is SASEGT. The CDR3 length is 15 residues. The DNA of the CDR3 is TGTGCCAGCAGTGAAAGCCAGAGACACTCCTACGGGCAGTACTTC. Translation: CASSESQRHSYGQYF.

V and J are TRBV19 and TRBJ2-4; a possible D gene is TRBD2 (5 bases). The CDR3 has 15 amino acids. Trimming stripped 4 bases from V and 3 bases from J, with 13 bases between. CDR1 is LNHDA and CDR2 is SQIVND in the germline V gene (reference sequence). The CDR3 reads CASSTLALDKNIQYF. CDR3 in DNA: TGTGCCAGTAGTACCCTAGCACTGGACAAAAACATTCAGTACTTC.

This clonotype was seen many times. This sequence joins TRBV3-1 and TRBJ2-3; TRBD1 matches 9 bases. The CDR3 totals 14 residues. Trimming took 8 bases from V and 3 from J; bases not matched to a gene: 6. Germline V gene lookup returns CDR1 LGHDT and CDR2 YNNKEL (reference sequence). Here the CDR3 reads CASAGTGKTDTQYF. The CDR3, as DNA: TGTGCCAGCGCCGGGACAGGGAAGACAGATACGCAGTATTTT.

As concerns this clonotype: This clone may be a read error of a much larger clone one base away. The chain couples TRBV4-3 to TRBJ2-1, with D hard to call. V was clipped by 0 bases and J by 5 bases, with 11 bases between them. Germline loops: CDR1 LGHNA, CDR2 YSLEER. CDR3 length: 15 amino acids. CDR3: CASSQDFRSNNEQFF. Here the CDR3 DNA reads TGCGCCAGCAGCCAAGATTTTCGGTCCAACAATGAGCAGTTCTTC.

In this sample, this clonotype turned up many times. V usage is TRBV5-5 and J usage is TRBJ2-2; no reliable D call. V was shortened by 6 bases and J by 3 bases, with 12 bases between the two germline ends. The germline V gene encodes CDR1 SGHKS and CDR2 YYEKEE (reference sequence). The CDR3 extends over 14 amino acids. The CDR3 loop reads CASNEAPHTGELFF. Written as DNA, the CDR3 is TGTGCCAGCAATGAGGCGCCCCACACCGGGGAGCTGTTTTTT.

There are many counts of this clonotype. This chain joins TRBV18 and TRBJ1-1; D gene uncertain. The CDR3 runs 14 residues. CDR1 is KGHSH, CDR2 LQKENI, per germline. Trimming removed 2 bases at V and 5 bases at J, with 12 bases between. The CDR3: CASSPLGIATEAFF. CDR3 DNA sequence: TGTGCCAGCTCACCATTGGGGATTGCGACTGAAGCTTTCTTT.

This clonotype was observed at least ten times. V usage is TRBV7-2 and J usage is TRBJ2-7; D not resolved. Germline V CDR1 and CDR2: SGHTA, FQGNSA. The V end lost 8 bases, the J end lost 0 bases, and 14 bases lay between the germline ends. The CDR3 is made up of 14 amino acids. In DNA form, the CDR3 reads TGTGCCAGCCGGAAGACTGAGCTCTCCTACGAGCAGTACTTC. Protein sequence: CASRKTELSYEQYF.

In its sample, this clonotype was seen many times. This sequence joins TRBV3-1 and TRBJ2-7, with TRBD2 matching over 10 bases. Looked up from germline, CDR1 is LGHDT and CDR2 is YNNKEL (reference sequence). CDR3 length: 14 residues. The junction had 2 bases not matched to a gene; V was cut back by 4 bases and J by 2 bases. In DNA, the CDR3 is TGTGCCAGCAGCCTAGCGGGAGGCACCTACGAGCAGTACTTC. Translation: CASSLAGGTYEQYF.

At least ten counts were recorded for this clonotype. The chain joins TRBV20-1 to TRBJ2-3; TRBD1 matches at 9 bases. Trimming removed 5 bases from V and 4 bases from J; junction bases left unmatched: 13. The germline V gene has CDR1 DFQATT and CDR2 SNEGSKA (reference sequence). This CDR3 contains 16 residues. CDR3: CSARIQGARRSDTQYF. CDR3 coding DNA: TGCAGTGCTCGGATACAGGGGGCGCGGAGGTCAGATACGCAGTATTTT.

In this sample, this clonotype turned up many times. The rearrangement joins TRBV7-9 to TRBJ2-7; 8 bases align to TRBD2. This CDR3 spans 16 amino acids. The ends lost 4 bases at V and 3 bases at J; junction bases unmatched: 11. Germline-derived CDR1 and CDR2 are SEHNR and FQNEAQ (reference sequence). CDR3 coding DNA: TGTGCCAGCAGCTCCTCTTTGGTCAGCGGGAGCTACGAGCAGTACTTC. Translating it yields CASSSSLVSGSYEQYF.

This clonotype was recorded many times. The chain recombines TRBV28 with TRBJ1-1; D gene unclear. The V gene's germline CDR1 is MDHEN and CDR2 SYDVKM. V lost 5 bases and J lost 5, with 12 bases in between. CDR3 length equals 13 residues. CDR3 region: CASSPLERTEAFF. The DNA of the CDR3 is TGTGCCAGCAGTCCCCTAGAAAGGACTGAAGCTTTCTTT. The whole variable domain, remainder taken from reference TRBV28 and TRBJ1-1, is DVKVTQSSRYLVKRTGEKVFLECVQDMDHENMFWYRQDPGLGLRLIYFSYDVKMKEKGDIPEGYSVSREKKERFSLILESASTNQTSMYLCASSPLERTEAFFGQGTRLTVV.

CDR3 in DNA: TGTGCCAGCAGCTTATCGGGGGTGGTGGCGGGAGGGCCACAGATTTTTTACAATGAGCAGTTCTTC. The encoded protein is CASSLSGVVAGGPQIFYNEQFF. This chain uses TRBV7-9 with TRBJ2-1, with 9 bases lining up with TRBD2. J lost 4 bases, V lost 2 bases, and 24 bases had no gene match. The germline gives CDR1 SEHNR, CDR2 FQNEAQ (reference sequence). This CDR3 region has 22 residues.

The sample holds a few counts of this clonotype. This sequence joins TRBV30 and TRBJ2-1; the D is unclear. Trimming left V 0 bases short and J 0 bases short, with 9 bases between. Germline assignment: CDR1 GTSNPN and CDR2 SVGIG (reference sequence). CDR3 length equals 15 residues. Here the CDR3 reads CAWSVSLSSYNEQFF. For the CDR3, the DNA is TGTGCCTGGAGTGTTTCATTAAGCTCCTACAATGAGCAGTTCTTC.